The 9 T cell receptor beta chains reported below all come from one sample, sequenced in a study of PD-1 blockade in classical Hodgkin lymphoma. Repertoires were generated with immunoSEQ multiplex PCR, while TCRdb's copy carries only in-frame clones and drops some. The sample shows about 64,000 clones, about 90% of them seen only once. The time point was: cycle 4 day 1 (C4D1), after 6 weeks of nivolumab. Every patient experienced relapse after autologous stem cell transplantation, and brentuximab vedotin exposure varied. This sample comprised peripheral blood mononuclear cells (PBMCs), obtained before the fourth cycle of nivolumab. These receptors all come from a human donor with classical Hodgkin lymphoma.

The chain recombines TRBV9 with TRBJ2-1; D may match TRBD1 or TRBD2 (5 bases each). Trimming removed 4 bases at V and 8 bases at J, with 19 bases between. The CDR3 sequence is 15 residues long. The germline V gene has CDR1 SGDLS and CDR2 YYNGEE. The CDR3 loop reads CASSPYGAQHDEQFF. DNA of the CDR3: TGTGCCAGCAGCCCCTACGGGGCGCAGCACGATGAGCAGTTCTTC.

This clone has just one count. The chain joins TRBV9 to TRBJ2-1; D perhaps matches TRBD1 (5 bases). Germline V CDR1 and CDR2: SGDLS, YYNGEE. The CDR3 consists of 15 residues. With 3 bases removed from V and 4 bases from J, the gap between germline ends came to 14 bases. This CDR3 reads CASSAGPGAYNEQFF. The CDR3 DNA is TGTGCCAGCAGCGCTGGGCCTGGGGCTTACAATGAGCAGTTCTTC.

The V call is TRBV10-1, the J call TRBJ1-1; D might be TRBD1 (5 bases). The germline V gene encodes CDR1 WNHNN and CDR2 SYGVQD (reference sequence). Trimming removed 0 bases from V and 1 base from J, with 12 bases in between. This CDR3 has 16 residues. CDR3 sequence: CASSESRGLRNTEAFF. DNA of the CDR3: TGCGCCAGCAGTGAGTCGAGGGGACTTCGGAACACTGAAGCTTTCTTT.

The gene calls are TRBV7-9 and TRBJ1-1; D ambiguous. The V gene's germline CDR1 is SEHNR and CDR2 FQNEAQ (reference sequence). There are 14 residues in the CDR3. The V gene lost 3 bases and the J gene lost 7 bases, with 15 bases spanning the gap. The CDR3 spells CASSFWADGGEAFF. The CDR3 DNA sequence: TGTGCCAGCAGCTTTTGGGCCGATGGAGGTGAAGCTTTCTTT.

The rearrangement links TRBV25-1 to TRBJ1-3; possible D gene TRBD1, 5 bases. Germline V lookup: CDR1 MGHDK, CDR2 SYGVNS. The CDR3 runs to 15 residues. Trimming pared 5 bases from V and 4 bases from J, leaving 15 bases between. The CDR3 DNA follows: TGTGCCAGCAGTCCCGGGGGAGTCTTGGGAAACACCATATATTTT. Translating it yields CASSPGGVLGNTIYF.

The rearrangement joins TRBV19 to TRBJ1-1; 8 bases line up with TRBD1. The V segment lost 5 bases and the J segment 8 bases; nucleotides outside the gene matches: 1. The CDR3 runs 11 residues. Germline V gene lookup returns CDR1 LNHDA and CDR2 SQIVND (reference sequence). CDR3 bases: TGTGCCAGTAGTCAGGGGGCAGAAGCTTTCTTT. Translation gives CASSQGAEAFF.

In DNA, the CDR3 is TGTGCCAGCGTTGTATCGGGGGCCACAGATACGCAGTATTTT. This sequence encodes CASVVSGATDTQYF. The genes are TRBV6-1 and TRBJ2-3; perhaps D is TRBD1 or TRBD2 (6 bases each). CDR3 length: 14 residues. Germline V gives CDR1 MNHNS, CDR2 SASEGT. V was trimmed by 8 bases and J by 2 bases, leaving 14 bases between them.

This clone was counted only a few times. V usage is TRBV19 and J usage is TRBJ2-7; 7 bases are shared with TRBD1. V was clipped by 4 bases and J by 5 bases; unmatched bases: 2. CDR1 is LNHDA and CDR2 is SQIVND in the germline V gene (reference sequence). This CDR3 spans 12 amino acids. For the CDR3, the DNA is TGTGCCAGTAGTACGACAGGGAACGAGCAGTACTTC. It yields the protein CASSTTGNEQYF.

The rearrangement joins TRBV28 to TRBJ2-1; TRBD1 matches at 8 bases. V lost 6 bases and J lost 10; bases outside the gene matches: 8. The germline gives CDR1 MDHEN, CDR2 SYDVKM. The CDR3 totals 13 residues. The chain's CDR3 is CASRARGRGEQFF. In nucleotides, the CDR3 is TGTGCCAGCAGAGCCAGGGGGCGAGGGGAGCAGTTCTTC.